The T cell receptor (beta chain) under discussion was sequenced for a study of CD8 T cells in ankylosing spondylitis. General study points: Blood of patients with ankylosing spondylitis appeared to be characterized by a TCR beta motif of eight highly homologous variants. In ankylosing spondylitis patients, matched synovial fluid reportedly showed significant enrichment of disease-linked clones.

Using quantitative 5'-RACE with molecular barcodes, the authors made TCR beta libraries. One entry per CDR3 protein results from TCRdb running MiXCR on the 5' RACE reads. The sample has about 340,000 distinct CDR3 sequences, over 12% seen once; the top ten hold approximately 0.99%. This clonotype showed up just a few times. What it binds is unknown. The specimen sequenced was blood, either unsorted or a sorted T cell fraction (not recorded which). The sequence came from a male donor with ankylosing spondylitis or in good health (not recorded which).

The DNA for the CDR3 is TGTGCCAGCAGTCTGGGGAGCACAGGGATGGGCGAGCAGTACTTC. Residues: CASSLGSTGMGEQYF. The gene calls are TRBV27 and TRBJ2-7; weak D call: TRBD1 (6 bases). V gave up 5 bases and J gave up 6 bases, with 20 bases separating them. The V gene's germline CDR1 is MNHEY and CDR2 SMNVEV (reference sequence). This CDR3 comprises 15 residues.